Shown below are 10 T cell receptor beta chains from a single sample sequenced in a study of blood T cell repertoires in COVID-19. Assay used: immunoSEQ multiplex PCR; TCRdb lists only in-frame clones, some missing. Of approximately 150,000 clones listed, about four fifths are singletons. The source material was peripheral blood. These receptors all come from a woman of 80 years or more with acute or convalescent COVID-19.

The CDR3 protein is CASTIGRGWGNSPLHF. The CDR3 nucleotides read TGTGCCAGCACCATTGGCAGGGGATGGGGTAATTCACCCCTCCACTTT. The rearrangement joins TRBV5-6 to TRBJ1-6, with D perhaps matching TRBD1 (6 bases). The V gene lost 6 bases and the J gene lost 6 bases, with 19 bases spanning the gap. The CDR3 has 16 amino acids. CDR1 and CDR2 (germline): SGHDT, YYEEEE.

This clone was seen repeatedly, ten times or more. The chain has TRBV6-6 and TRBJ1-2, with TRBD1 matching 7 bases. This CDR3 has 14 amino acids. In germline, CDR1 is MNHNY, CDR2 SVGAGI (reference sequence). J gave up 5 bases and V 6 bases, and 9 bases lay outside the gene matches. CDR3 residues: CASRPGGEVYGYTF. The CDR3 DNA reads TGTGCCAGCAGGCCAGGGGGAGAGGTTTATGGCTACACCTTC.

The chain has TRBV5-1 and TRBJ2-2, with TRBD2 matching 7 bases. This CDR3 has 17 amino acids. CDR1 is SGHRS, CDR2 YFSETQ, per germline. V gave up 4 bases and J gave up 0 bases; unmatched junction bases: 9. CDR3 region: CASSAALAVPNTGELFF. CDR3 DNA sequence: TGCGCCAGCAGCGCGGCGCTAGCGGTACCGAACACCGGGGAGCTGTTTTTT. Variable domain in full (rest from reference TRBV5-1 and TRBJ2-2): KAGVTQTPRYLIKTRGQQVTLSCSPISGHRSVSWYQQTPGQGLQFLFEYFSETQRNKGNFPGRFSGRQFSNSRSEMNVSTLELGDSALYLCASSAALAVPNTGELFFGEGSRLTVL.

V is TRBV9 and J is TRBJ2-3, with D tentatively TRBD1 (5 bases). CDR1 is SGDLS, CDR2 YYNGEE, per germline. V lost 0 bases, J lost 0 bases, and 14 bases lay in between. The CDR3 is 17 amino acids. The CDR3 sequence is CASSVATMGRSTDTQYF. The CDR3 coding sequence is TGTGCCAGCAGCGTAGCTACGATGGGGCGGAGCACAGATACGCAGTATTTT.

V usage is TRBV7-9 and J usage is TRBJ2-4; 7 positions match TRBD1. CDR1 SEHNR and CDR2 FQNEAQ come from the germline V gene (reference sequence). The J segment lost 6 bases and the V segment lost 5 bases, leaving 7 bases of the junction unmatched. The CDR3 spans 14 residues. This CDR3 is CASSPDRVTNIQYF. CDR3 nucleotides: TGTGCCAGCAGCCCCGACAGGGTTACAAACATTCAGTACTTC.

The chain has TRBV24-1 and TRBJ2-1, with 15 positions matching TRBD2. Losses at the gene ends were 12 bases for V and 12 bases for J; bases not matched to a gene: 20. Per the germline V gene, CDR1 is KGHDR and CDR2 is SFDVKD. The CDR3 extends over 17 amino acids. The DNA of the CDR3 is TGTGCCCCTATCCGGCCATCTTCGGGACTAGCGGGAGGAATGCAGTTCTTC. Translation gives CAPIRPSSGLAGGMQFF.

The rearrangement joins TRBV9 to TRBJ1-4; D unresolved. V lost 3 bases and J 8 bases, leaving 11 bases between the germline ends. The V gene's germline CDR1 is SGDLS and CDR2 YYNGEE. The CDR3 has 13 amino acids. The CDR3 DNA is TGTGCCAGCAGCGCGGGGAACGGGGAAAAACTGTTTTTT. This sequence encodes CASSAGNGEKLFF. Drawing the rest from reference TRBV9 and TRBJ1-4, the complete variable domain is DSGVTQTPKHLITATGQRVTLRCSPRSGDLSVYWYQQSLDQGLQFLIQYYNGEERAKGNILERFSAQQFPDLHSELNLSSLELGDSALYFCASSAGNGEKLFFGSGTQLSVL.

This sequence joins TRBV29-1 and TRBJ2-5; tentatively, D is TRBD2 (5 bases). This CDR3 is built from 11 residues. V was trimmed by 7 bases and J by 5 bases, leaving 11 bases between them. CDR1 and CDR2 from the germline V gene are SQVTM and ANQGSEA. The CDR3: CSAGVGETQYF. CDR3 nucleotide sequence: TGCAGCGCCGGGGTTGGGGAGACCCAGTACTTC.

V gene TRBV30 combines with J gene TRBJ2-2; TRBD1 aligns across 8 bases. V was clipped by 1 base and J by 6 bases; unmatched bases: 4. Germline V gives CDR1 GTSNPN, CDR2 SVGIG (reference sequence). This CDR3 contains 14 residues. CDR3 protein: CAWSAGGGAGELFF. CDR3 DNA: TGTGCCTGGAGTGCAGGGGGCGGGGCCGGGGAGCTGTTTTTT.

The chain uses TRBV7-2 and TRBJ2-7; 9 bases match TRBD1. The CDR3 is made up of 16 amino acids. Germline loops: CDR1 SGHTA, CDR2 FQGNSA. With 3 bases clipped from V and 2 bases from J, the junction kept 8 bases outside the gene matches. CDR3 amino acids: CASSFPSGQGTYEQYF. The CDR3 DNA sequence: TGTGCCAGCAGCTTCCCTAGCGGACAGGGGACCTACGAGCAGTACTTC.